What follows are 10 T cell receptor beta chains derived from one specimen sequenced in a study of cytomegalovirus exposure and HLA in healthy donors. PCR used 60 Vbeta primers and 13 Jbeta primers. The table came from immunoSEQ multiplex PCR; TCRdb's copy has only in-frame clones and leaves some out. The data hold some 150,000 clones, with around 77% observed a single time. Sample: PBMCs. These receptors were collected from a female donor in good health and CMV-seronegative.

In DNA, the CDR3 is TGTGCCTGGAGTTCTTCTAGGACAGGGGCATCCTACGAGCAGTACTTC. Protein product: CAWSSSRTGASYEQYF. The chain recombines TRBV30 with TRBJ2-5; 9 bases line up with TRBD1. TRBJ2-7 explains the end of the DNA better; the J call may be wrong. CDR1 is GTSNPN and CDR2 is SVGIG in the germline V gene (reference sequence). The CDR3 is 16 residues long.

V and J are TRBV5-1 and TRBJ2-3; 7 bases agree with TRBD1. The CDR3 is 14 amino acids. Germline assignment: CDR1 SGHRS and CDR2 YFSETQ. V lost 0 bases to trimming and J lost 7 bases; unmatched junction nucleotides: 5. The CDR3 DNA is TGCGCCAGCAGCTTGGGGGACAGCCAAAATACGCAGTATTTT. Amino acids: CASSLGDSQNTQYF.

The V gene is TRBV6-5, the J gene TRBJ2-1, with TRBD2 as a possible D gene (7 bases). Germline loops: CDR1 MNHEY, CDR2 SVGAGI. The CDR3 loop spans 10 amino acids. V lost 6 bases to trimming and J lost 14 bases, with 11 bases between them. CDR3 region: CASRGGVEFF. The CDR3 nucleotides read TGTGCCAGCAGAGGGGGGGTTGAGTTCTTC.

The genes are TRBV30 and TRBJ1-2, with D possibly matching TRBD1 (5 bases). Germline V gene lookup returns CDR1 GTSNPN and CDR2 SVGIG (reference sequence). Trimming pared 2 bases from V and 4 bases from J, leaving 11 bases between. The CDR3 length is 13 residues. The CDR3 DNA reads as TGTGCCTGGAGTCATAGGCAGGGCTATGGCTACACCTTC. It specifies CAWSHRQGYGYTF.

The V call is TRBV11-3, the J call TRBJ2-1; D gene uncertain. The CDR3 is made up of 14 amino acids. Germline values: CDR1 SGHNT, CDR2 YENEEA. With 5 bases removed from V and 6 bases from J, the gap between germline ends came to 14 bases. The CDR3 sequence is CASSPDSSLNEQFF. CDR3 DNA sequence: TGTGCCAGCAGCCCTGACTCGTCGCTCAATGAGCAGTTCTTC.

This clone came up once. CDR3 region: CTSSKPSRDTRTDTQYF. CDR3 in DNA: TGTACCAGCAGCAAACCTTCTCGGGACACTCGCACAGATACGCAGTATTTT. The chain recombines TRBV21-1 with TRBJ2-3; the table names TRBD1, a call not compared with the DNA. TRBV21-1 is a pseudogene segment. This CDR3 is 17 amino acids long.

This chain connects TRBV5-6 to TRBJ2-2; 9 nucleotides match TRBD1. CDR1 is SGHDT and CDR2 is YYEEEE in the germline V gene. V lost 4 bases and J lost 5; bases outside the gene matches: 9. The CDR3 covers 16 residues. CDR3 DNA sequence: TGTGCCAGCAGCCGAAGGACAGGGGATTTAACCGGGGAGCTGTTTTTT. It specifies CASSRRTGDLTGELFF. Full variable domain (missing parts from reference TRBV5-6 and TRBJ2-2): DAGVTQSPTHLIKTRGQQVTLRCSPKSGHDTVSWYQQALGQGPQFIFQYYEEEERQRGNFPDRFSGHQFPNYSSELNVNALLLGDSALYLCASSRRTGDLTGELFFGEGSRLTVL.

This chain links TRBV28 with TRBJ2-1; 9 nucleotides agree with TRBD2. CDR1 is MDHEN and CDR2 is SYDVKM in the germline V gene. V dropped 5 bases and J dropped 2; count of bases not matched to a gene: 13. This CDR3 has 18 amino acids. The CDR3 coding sequence is TGTGCCAGCAGTGTATTTACCTCTAGCGGGGAAGCCTACAATGAGCAGTTCTTC. Translating it yields CASSVFTSSGEAYNEQFF.

Only one count was recorded for this clone. A junction boundary mismatches the germline segment, possibly from a read error. Other DNA sequences from this sample encode an identical CDR3 as well. The rearrangement uses TRBV7-2 and TRBJ2-2; possibly TRBD2 for D (5 bases). The CDR3 spans 15 residues. Germline V lookup: CDR1 SGHTA, CDR2 FQGNSA. The CDR3 sequence: CASSLRRHTTGELFF. CDR3 sequence (DNA): TGTGCCAGCAGCTTAAGAAGACATACCACCGGGGAGCTGTTTTTC.

This clone was found a few times. The chain employs TRBV6-1 and TRBJ2-2; TRBD1 matches at 9 bases. With V trimmed by 4 bases and J by 3 bases, 3 bases remained unmatched. Germline CDR1 and CDR2: MNHNS and SASEGT. The CDR3 sequence is 15 residues long. CDR3 bases: TGTGCCAGCAGTGGGGACAGGGACTACACCGGGGAGCTGTTTTTT. Translation gives CASSGDRDYTGELFF.